This T cell receptor beta chain was identified in a study of blood T cell repertoires in COVID-19 (dated by TCRdb to the early 2020s). For the wider study: Samples from collaborators originated in the United States, Italy and Spain and spanned both the acute and convalescent phases of COVID-19. The material from the prospective study consisted of cDNA or gDNA derived from T cells, B-cell-depleted T cells, or PBMCs. The dataset comprised deeply sampled blood TCRbeta repertoires from subjects exposed to, actively infected with, or recovered from COVID-19. The repertoires were released in a freely available public database meant as a resource for research on the immune response to SARS-CoV-2. The samples were drawn from the first 160 participants of the ongoing ImmuneRACE study and from some 1,300 subjects provided by 6 global collaborators. The sample metadata nearly always contained a de-identified subject ID, COVID-19 status, age in years and sex. Where available, HLA class I and class II types were taken from metadata supplied by the sample provider and were not determined by assay-based typing. Beyond this particular receptor, the publication reports: Clinical and demographic metadata were provided uncurated, with the amount varying by source and participant.

Another Seattle source contributed samples from volunteer blood donors who had recovered from COVID-19. Whole blood was collected in K2EDTA tubes by collaborating institutions according to the institutions' own protocols. For TCRbeta analysis, collaborators shipped samples in one of three forms: frozen whole blood, isolated PBMCs, or DNA extracted from either of those sample types. Clipping removes 5 bases from V and 6 bases from J, with 6 as the unmatched junction base count. Including the terminal cysteine and phenylalanine, the CDR3 comprises 14 residues. The read is trimmed to its CDR3 DNA, 42 bases read in frame from base 1. CDR1 and CDR2, per the germline V gene, are SGHAT and FQNNGV. As to this clone: The target of this receptor is not known. No much larger clonotype is one base removed from it; base qualities were not supplied.

TCRbeta CDR3 regions were amplified from genomic DNA using the immunoSEQ Assay, a bias-controlled multiplex PCR. Per the original workflow: The number of nucleated cells in each sample was estimated by amplification of reference gene primers within the assay. To quantify the absolute abundance of each unique TCRbeta CDR3 rearrangement, sequence reads were collapsed and filtered. For each sample, productive Simpson clonality was calculated as the square root of Simpson's diversity index over productive rearrangements. Imported from immuneACCESS, the table was reduced by TCRdb to in-frame sequences with V and J called. These copies leave out some clones; in studies compared against another copy, an unresolved V gene accounts for under half, and the cause of the remainder is not known. The D gene and trimming were derived from the DNA, and the V and J assignments and clone size from that table. For this sample there are 150,000 to 200,000 clones; 80% to 90% appear just once. The ten top clones hold 1.5% to 2% of the sample.

The source material was peripheral blood. The source of this sequence is a man aged 18 to 29 who had recovered from COVID-19. The chain was built from TRBV11-2 and TRBJ2-2; TRBD2 aligns with 7 central bases. The DNA reads TGTGCCAGCAGCCCCCTACGGGAGGCCGGGGAGCTGTTTTTT. Its amino acids are CASSPLREAGELFF.